Below, 2 T cell receptor beta chains from the same sample are listed, as sequenced in a study of Ad26.COV2.S vaccination and SARS-CoV-2 variants. Treatment of the sample: around 19 received Ad26.COV2.S at low or high dose, single or two shots; roughly 5 received placebo; per-sample allocation not given. Each sample was drawn 63 days after the first injection (of vaccine or placebo). Here immunoSEQ multiplex PCR was the method, and the copy in TCRdb shows in-frame clones only, minus some. The table includes 440,000 or so clones, over 80% detected once. Sample: peripheral blood, taken in a trial of Ad26.COV2.S vaccine versus placebo. These receptors originate from a person between 18 and 65 years old who received the Ad26.COV2.S COVID-19 vaccine or a placebo.

The chain employs TRBV7-2 and TRBJ1-6; unclear D gene. The CDR3 runs to 14 residues. Germline-derived CDR1 and CDR2 are SGHTA and FQGNSA. Trimming removed 1 base at V and 7 bases at J, with 8 bases between. The CDR3 DNA follows: TGTGCCAGCAGCTTAGGATCTCGGAATTCACCCCTCCACTTT. Translating gives CASSLGSRNSPLHF.

This chain joins TRBV7-9 and TRBJ2-3, with a possible D match to TRBD1 (6 bases). This CDR3 comprises 13 residues. V was clipped by 10 bases and J by 5 bases, with 16 bases between them. From germline, CDR1 is SEHNR and CDR2 FQNEAQ (reference sequence). CDR3: CATHRAVGDTQYF. The CDR3 DNA reads as TGTGCCACCCACAGGGCCGTCGGAGATACGCAGTATTTT.